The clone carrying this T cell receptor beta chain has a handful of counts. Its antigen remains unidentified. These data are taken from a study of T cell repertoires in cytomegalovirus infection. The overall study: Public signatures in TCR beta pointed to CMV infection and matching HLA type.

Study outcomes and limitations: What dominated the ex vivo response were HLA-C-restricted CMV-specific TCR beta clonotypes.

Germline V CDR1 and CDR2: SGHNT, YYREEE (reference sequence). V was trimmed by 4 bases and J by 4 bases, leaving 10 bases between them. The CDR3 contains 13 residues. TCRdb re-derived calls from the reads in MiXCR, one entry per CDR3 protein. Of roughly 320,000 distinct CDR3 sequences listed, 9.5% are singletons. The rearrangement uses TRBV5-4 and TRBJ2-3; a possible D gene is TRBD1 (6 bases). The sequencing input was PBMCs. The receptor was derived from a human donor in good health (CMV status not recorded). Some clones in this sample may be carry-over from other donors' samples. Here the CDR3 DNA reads TGTGCCAGCAGCGGATCAGGGGCAGATACGCAGTATTTT. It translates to CASSGSGADTQYF.